Included here is one T cell receptor (beta chain) sequence, with context. Germline CDR1 SQVTM, CDR2 ANQGSEA. V lost 3 bases to trimming and J lost 1 base, with 18 bases between them. The CDR3 covers 16 residues. These data come from a study of response to subunit inactivated influenza vaccine. Each CDR3 protein is one row after TCRdb ran MiXCR on the RT-PCR reads. Among approximately 200,000 distinct CDR3 sequences listed, 13% to 15% were seen once. The sequence derives from a man between 50 and 59 years old who received an inactivated influenza vaccine. The specimen was CD8+ T cells sorted from PBMCs, collected approximately 5 days after vaccination. This rearrangement joins TRBV29-1 to TRBJ2-5; TRBD1 might be the D (6 bases). The CDR3 DNA follows: TGCAGCGTTGAGGGGTTGATGGGGACAATCCAAGAGACCCAGTACTTC. Protein product: CSVEGLMGTIQETQYF.